This TCR beta chain came from a study of T cell changes during pregnancy in multiple sclerosis. Only in-frame clones appear in the TCRdb table, and some are missing; sequencing was by immunoSEQ multiplex PCR. The data show 70,000 to 95,000 clones, about 88% seen once. Trimming removed 3 bases from V and 7 bases from J; junction bases left unmatched: 7. This CDR3 is built from 14 residues. Germline values: CDR1 SGHTA, CDR2 FQGNSA. Sequenced here: peripheral blood, sampled before pregnancy. The TCR comes from a female donor with multiple sclerosis, enrolled in a pregnancy study. The chain couples TRBV7-2 to TRBJ2-5; 8 nucleotides line up with TRBD2. The CDR3 DNA follows: TGTGCCAGCAGCTTCGGGGGGGGGTTTGGGACCCAGTACTTC. Protein: CASSFGGGFGTQYF.